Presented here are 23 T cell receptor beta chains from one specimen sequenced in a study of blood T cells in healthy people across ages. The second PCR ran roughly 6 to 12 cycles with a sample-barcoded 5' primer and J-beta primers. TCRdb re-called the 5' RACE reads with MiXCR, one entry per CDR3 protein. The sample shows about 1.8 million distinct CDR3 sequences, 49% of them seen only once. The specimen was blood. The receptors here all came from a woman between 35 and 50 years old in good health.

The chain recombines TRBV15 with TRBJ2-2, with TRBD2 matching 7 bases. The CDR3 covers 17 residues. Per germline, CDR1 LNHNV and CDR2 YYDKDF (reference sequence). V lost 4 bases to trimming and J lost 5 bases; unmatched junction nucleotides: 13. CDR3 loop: CATSKRPGEGVTGELFF. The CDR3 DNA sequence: TGTGCCACCAGCAAGCGGCCCGGGGAGGGAGTAACCGGGGAGCTGTTTTTT.

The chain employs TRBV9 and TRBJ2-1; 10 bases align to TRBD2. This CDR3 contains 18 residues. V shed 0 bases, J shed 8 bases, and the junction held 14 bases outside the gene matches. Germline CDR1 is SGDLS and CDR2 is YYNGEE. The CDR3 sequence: CASSVVQIGSGGEDEQFF. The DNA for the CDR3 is TGTGCCAGCAGCGTAGTTCAGATCGGCAGCGGGGGGGAGGATGAGCAGTTCTTC.

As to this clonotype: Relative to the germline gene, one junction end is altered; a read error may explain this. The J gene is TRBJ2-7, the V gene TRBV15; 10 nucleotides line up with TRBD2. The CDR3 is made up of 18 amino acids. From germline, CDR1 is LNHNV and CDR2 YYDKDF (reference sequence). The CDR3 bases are TGTGCCACCGGCAGAGATACCCCTACTAGCGGGGACTCCTACGAGCAGTACTTC. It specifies CATGRDTPTSGDSYEQYF.

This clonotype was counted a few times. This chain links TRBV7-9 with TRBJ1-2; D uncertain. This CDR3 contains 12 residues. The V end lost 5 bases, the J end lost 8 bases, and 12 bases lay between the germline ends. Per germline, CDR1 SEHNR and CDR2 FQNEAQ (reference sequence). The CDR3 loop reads CASSIGGGGYTF. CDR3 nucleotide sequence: TGTGCCAGCAGCATCGGAGGAGGAGGCTACACCTTC.

The CDR3 nucleotides are TGTGCCACCAGCAGAGAAGCTAGCTCCCGGGCTGATACGCAGTATTTT. It codes for CATSREASSRADTQYF. This chain links TRBV15 with TRBJ2-3, with D perhaps matching TRBD2 (5 bases). CDR3 length equals 16 residues. Trimming took off 0 bases at V and 6 bases at J, with 16 bases between the two ends. Germline assignment: CDR1 LNHNV and CDR2 YYDKDF (reference sequence).

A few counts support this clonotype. In DNA form, the CDR3 reads TGTGCCAGCAGGACGCCGGGACTAGGGATCGGCGAGCAGTACTTC. Protein sequence: CASRTPGLGIGEQYF. The rearrangement joins TRBV7-9 to TRBJ2-5; TRBD2 agrees at 8 bases. The DNA matches TRBJ2-7 better at its end, which makes the J call doubtful. This CDR3 has 15 amino acids. The germline gives CDR1 SEHNR, CDR2 FQNEAQ (reference sequence).

This CDR3 reads CASSLVLDRGRNTEAFF. CDR3 coding DNA: TGTGCCAGCAGCTTAGTTCTGGACAGGGGGCGGAACACTGAAGCTTTCTTT. The chain employs TRBV11-2 and TRBJ1-1, with TRBD1 matching 11 bases. CDR3 length: 17 amino acids. Germline loops: CDR1 SGHAT, CDR2 FQNNGV. V was pared by 1 base and J by 1 base, with 5 bases of the junction left unmatched.

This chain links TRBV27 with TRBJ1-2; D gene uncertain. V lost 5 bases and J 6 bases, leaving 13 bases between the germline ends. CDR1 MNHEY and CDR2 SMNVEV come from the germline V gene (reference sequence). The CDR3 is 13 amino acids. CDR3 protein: CASSLAPRDGYTF. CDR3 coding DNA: TGTGCCAGCAGTCTGGCCCCGCGTGATGGCTACACCTTC.

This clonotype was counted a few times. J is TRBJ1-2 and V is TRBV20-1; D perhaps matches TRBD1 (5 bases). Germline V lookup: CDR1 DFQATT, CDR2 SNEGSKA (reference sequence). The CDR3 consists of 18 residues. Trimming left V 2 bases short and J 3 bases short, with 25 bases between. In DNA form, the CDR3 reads TGCAGTGCTAGAACATTTGGGCAAGGGGAGGCGAAGGACTATGGCTACACCTTC. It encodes CSARTFGQGEAKDYGYTF.

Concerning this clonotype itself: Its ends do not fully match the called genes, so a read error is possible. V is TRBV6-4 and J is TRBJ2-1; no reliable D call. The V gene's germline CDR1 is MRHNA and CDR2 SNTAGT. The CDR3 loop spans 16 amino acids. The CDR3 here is CTSSVPPPRLGETQFF. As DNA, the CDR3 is TGTACCAGCAGTGTCCCTCCCCCTCGGTTAGGAGAGACCCAGTTCTTC.

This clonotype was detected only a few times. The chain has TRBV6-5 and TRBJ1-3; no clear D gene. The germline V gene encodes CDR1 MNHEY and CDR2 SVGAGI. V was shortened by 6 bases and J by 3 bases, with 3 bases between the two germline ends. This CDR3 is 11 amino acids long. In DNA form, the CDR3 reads TGTGCCAGCAGGGATGGAAACACCATATATTTT. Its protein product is CASRDGNTIYF.

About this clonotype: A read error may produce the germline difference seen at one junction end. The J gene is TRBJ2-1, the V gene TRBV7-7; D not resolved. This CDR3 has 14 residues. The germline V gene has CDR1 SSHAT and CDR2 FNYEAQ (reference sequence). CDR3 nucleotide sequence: TGTGCTAGCAGCTTAGGAGTGACCGTGGGGGAGCAGTTCTTC. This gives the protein CASSLGVTVGEQFF.

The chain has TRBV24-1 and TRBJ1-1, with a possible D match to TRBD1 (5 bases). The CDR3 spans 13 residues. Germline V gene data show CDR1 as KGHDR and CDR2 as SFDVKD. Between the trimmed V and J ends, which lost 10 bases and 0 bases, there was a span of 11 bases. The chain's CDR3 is CATTRGMNTEAFF. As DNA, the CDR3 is TGTGCCACTACCCGGGGCATGAACACTGAAGCTTTCTTT.

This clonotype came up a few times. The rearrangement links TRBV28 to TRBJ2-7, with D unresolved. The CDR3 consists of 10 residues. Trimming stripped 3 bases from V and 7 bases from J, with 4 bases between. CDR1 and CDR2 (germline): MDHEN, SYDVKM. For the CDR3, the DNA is TGTGCCAGCAGTTTTGGGGAGCAGTACTTC. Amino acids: CASSFGEQYF.

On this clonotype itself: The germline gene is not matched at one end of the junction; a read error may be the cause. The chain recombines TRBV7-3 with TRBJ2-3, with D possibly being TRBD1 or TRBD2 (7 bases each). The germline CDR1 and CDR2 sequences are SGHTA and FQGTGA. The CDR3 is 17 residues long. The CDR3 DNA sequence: TGTGCCAGCAGCCAAAACCGGCCAGGGGGGGGTGCAGAAACGCAGTATTTT. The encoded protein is CASSQNRPGGGAETQYF.

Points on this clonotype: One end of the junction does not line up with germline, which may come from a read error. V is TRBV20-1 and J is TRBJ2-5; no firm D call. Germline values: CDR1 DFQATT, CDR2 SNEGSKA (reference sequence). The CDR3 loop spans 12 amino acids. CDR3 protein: CSAGDIQETQYF. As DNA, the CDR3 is TGCAGTGCTGGAGACATACAAGAGACCCAGTACTTC.

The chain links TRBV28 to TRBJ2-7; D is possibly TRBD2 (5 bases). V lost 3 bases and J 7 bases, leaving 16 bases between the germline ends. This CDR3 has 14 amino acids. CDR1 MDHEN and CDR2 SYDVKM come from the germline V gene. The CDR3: CASSFPHSGSEQYF. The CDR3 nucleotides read TGTGCCAGCAGTTTCCCCCACAGCGGCAGTGAGCAGTACTTC.

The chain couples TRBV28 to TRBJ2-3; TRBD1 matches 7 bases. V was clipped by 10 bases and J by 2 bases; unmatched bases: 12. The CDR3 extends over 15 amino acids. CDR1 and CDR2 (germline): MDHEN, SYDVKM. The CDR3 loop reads CATFPGQLNTDTQYF. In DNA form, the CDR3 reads TGTGCCACCTTCCCGGGACAGTTAAACACAGATACGCAGTATTTT.

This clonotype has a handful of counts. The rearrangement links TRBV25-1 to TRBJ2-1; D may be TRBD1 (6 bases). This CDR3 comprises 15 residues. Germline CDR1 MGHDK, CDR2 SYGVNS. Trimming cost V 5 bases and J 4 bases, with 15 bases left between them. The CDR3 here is CASSTLDREYNEQFF. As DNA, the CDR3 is TGTGCCAGCAGTACATTGGACAGAGAATACAATGAGCAGTTCTTC.

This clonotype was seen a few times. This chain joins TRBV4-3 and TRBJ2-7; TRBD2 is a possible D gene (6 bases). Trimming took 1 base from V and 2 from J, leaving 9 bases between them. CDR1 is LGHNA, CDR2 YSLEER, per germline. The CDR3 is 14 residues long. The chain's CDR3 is CASSQVAGTYEQYF. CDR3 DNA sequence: TGCGCCAGCAGCCAAGTTGCGGGGACCTACGAGCAGTACTTC.

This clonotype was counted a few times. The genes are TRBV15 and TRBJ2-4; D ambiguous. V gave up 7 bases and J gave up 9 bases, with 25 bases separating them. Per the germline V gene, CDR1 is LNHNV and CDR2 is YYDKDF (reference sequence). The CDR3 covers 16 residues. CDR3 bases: TGTGCCACCACATCCCCCCGGATGGGCCCAGTGGCCATTCAGTACTTC. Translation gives CATTSPRMGPVAIQYF.

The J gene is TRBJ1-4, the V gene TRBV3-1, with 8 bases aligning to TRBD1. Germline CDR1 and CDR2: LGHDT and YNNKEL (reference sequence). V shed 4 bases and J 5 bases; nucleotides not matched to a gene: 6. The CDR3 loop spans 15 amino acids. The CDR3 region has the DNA TGTGCCAGCAGCCTCCAGGGGGCAGGGAATGAAAAACTGTTTTTT. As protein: CASSLQGAGNEKLFF. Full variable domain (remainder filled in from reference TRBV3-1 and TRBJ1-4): DTAVSQTPKYLVTQMGNDKSIKCEQNLGHDTMYWYKQDSKKFLKIMFSYNNKELIINETVPNRFSPKSPDKAHLNLHINSLELGDSAVYFCASSLQGAGNEKLFFGSGTQLSVL.

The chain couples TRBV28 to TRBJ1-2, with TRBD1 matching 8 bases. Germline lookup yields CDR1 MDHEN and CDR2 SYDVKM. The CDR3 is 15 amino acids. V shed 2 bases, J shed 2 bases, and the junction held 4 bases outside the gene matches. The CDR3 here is CASSLQGALNYGYTF. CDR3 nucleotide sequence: TGTGCCAGCAGTTTACAGGGGGCCCTCAACTATGGCTACACCTTC.